The 26 T cell receptor beta chains given below trace back to one sample, sequenced in a study of identical twins. TCRdb analysed the 5' RACE reads with MiXCR anew, one entry per CDR3 protein. The profile shows roughly 200,000 distinct CDR3 sequences, about 7.5% of them singletons. The data also belong to a second study, concerning yellow fever vaccine responses in identical twins.

The sample was memory (CD45RO+) T cells sorted from blood. These receptors were collected from a woman aged 18-29 years in good health.

The rearrangement uses TRBV20-1 and TRBJ2-1; 7 bases align to TRBD2. The CDR3 contains 14 residues. Germline lookup yields CDR1 DFQATT and CDR2 SNEGSKA (reference sequence). The V gene end was trimmed by 3 bases and the J gene end by 2 bases; junction bases not matched to a gene: 4. Here the CDR3 reads CSASLAGTYNEQFF. Written as DNA, the CDR3 is TGCAGTGCTAGCTTAGCGGGTACCTACAATGAGCAGTTCTTC.

This clonotype has more than one count but fewer than ten. The chain recombines TRBV6-1 with TRBJ2-5, with TRBD2 as a possible D gene (6 bases). Germline lookup yields CDR1 MNHNS and CDR2 SASEGT. V was cut by 4 bases and J by 5 bases, with 17 bases left in between. This CDR3 has 15 residues. This CDR3 is CASSATPGELETQYF. DNA of the CDR3: TGTGCCAGCAGTGCGACTCCGGGGGAGCTCGAGACCCAGTACTTC.

This clonotype was seen only a few times. The chain links TRBV20-1 to TRBJ2-1; 8 bases are shared with TRBD1. This CDR3 is built from 15 residues. J gave up 5 bases and V 6 bases, and 12 bases lay outside the gene matches. Germline V CDR1 and CDR2: DFQATT, SNEGSKA (reference sequence). This CDR3 reads CSADPGQVGDNEQFF. The CDR3 DNA reads TGCAGTGCGGACCCGGGACAGGTAGGGGACAATGAGCAGTTCTTC.

This clonotype was counted ten times or more. This chain joins TRBV10-1 and TRBJ2-2, with D possibly TRBD1 on 6 matching bases. Looked up from germline, CDR1 is WNHNN and CDR2 is SYGVQD (reference sequence). The CDR3 is 15 residues long. The V end was cut by 1 base, the J end by 6 bases, with 12 bases between. CDR3 coding DNA: TGCGCCAGCAGTGAGTTTACAGGGAAAGCCGGGGAGCTGTTTTTT. Protein product: CASSEFTGKAGELFF.

The J gene is TRBJ2-7, the V gene TRBV11-2; 16 nucleotides line up with TRBD2. V lost 5 bases to trimming and J lost 0 bases; unmatched junction nucleotides: 10. Germline V gives CDR1 SGHAT, CDR2 FQNNGV. The CDR3 extends over 19 amino acids. This CDR3 reads CASSGGTSGRAGPSYEQYF. Here the CDR3 DNA reads TGTGCCAGCAGCGGGGGGACTAGCGGGAGGGCCGGTCCCTCCTACGAGCAGTACTTC.

Many counts were recorded for this clonotype. The genes are TRBV7-9 and TRBJ1-2; D is possibly TRBD1 (6 bases). V was shortened by 3 bases and J by 5 bases, with 13 bases between the two germline ends. CDR1 and CDR2 (germline): SEHNR, FQNEAQ (reference sequence). The CDR3 is made up of 14 amino acids. The CDR3, as DNA: TGTGCCAGCAGCTTCGGTACAGGGCAATATGGCTACACCTTC. It codes for CASSFGTGQYGYTF.

The J gene is TRBJ2-5, the V gene TRBV3-1; no reliable D call. This CDR3 is 14 amino acids long. The germline V and J ends were trimmed by 3 bases and 3 bases, with 11 bases remaining between them. Germline V gives CDR1 LGHDT, CDR2 YNNKEL (reference sequence). The CDR3 nucleotides are TGTGCCAGCAGCCAGTTCGGACCTGAAGAGACCCAGTACTTC. Translated: CASSQFGPEETQYF.

Many counts were recorded for this clonotype. The J gene is TRBJ2-2, the V gene TRBV3-1; no clear D gene. The CDR3 totals 11 residues. V was trimmed by 5 bases and J by 8 bases, leaving 6 bases between them. CDR1 is LGHDT, CDR2 YNNKEL, per germline (reference sequence). The CDR3 sequence is CASSRVGELFF. In nucleotides, the CDR3 is TGTGCCAGCAGCAGGGTAGGGGAGCTGTTTTTT.

The sample holds a few counts of this clonotype. This sequence joins TRBV9 and TRBJ1-3; no reliable D call. This CDR3 contains 14 residues. Trimming stripped 4 bases from V and 0 bases from J, with 8 bases between. The germline CDR1 and CDR2 sequences are SGDLS and YYNGEE. CDR3 residues: CASSRRFSGNTIYF. In nucleotides, the CDR3 is TGTGCCAGCAGCCGCAGGTTCTCTGGAAACACCATATATTTT.

The V gene is TRBV27, the J gene TRBJ2-5; no clear D gene. Trimming left V 4 bases short and J 5 bases short, with 14 bases between. Germline CDR1 MNHEY, CDR2 SMNVEV (reference sequence). The length of the CDR3 is 14 residues. The CDR3 bases are TGTGCCAGCAGTTCTCAATTGAGGCGGGAGACCCAGTACTTC. This encodes CASSSQLRRETQYF.

This clonotype was seen a few times. The chain uses TRBV24-1 and TRBJ2-1; D is unresolved. CDR1 is KGHDR and CDR2 is SFDVKD in the germline V gene. CDR3 length equals 14 residues. Trimming pared 7 bases from V and 7 bases from J, leaving 16 bases between. CDR3 nucleotide sequence: TGTGCCACCAGCCCCTCGACCCGCTGGAATGAGCAGTTCTTC. Encoded protein: CATSPSTRWNEQFF.

The chain employs TRBV6-5 and TRBJ2-2; D remains unclear. The germline V and J ends were trimmed by 5 bases and 1 base, with 11 bases remaining between them. The CDR3 covers 15 residues. Per the germline V gene, CDR1 is MNHEY and CDR2 is SVGAGI. CDR3 amino acids: CASSNLHRNTGELFF. The CDR3 nucleotides are TGTGCCAGCAGTAACCTCCACAGGAACACCGGGGAGCTGTTTTTT.

In its sample, this clonotype was seen a few times. J is TRBJ1-2 and V is TRBV20-1; the D is unclear. The CDR3 consists of 15 residues. Germline CDR1 is DFQATT and CDR2 is SNEGSKA (reference sequence). The V end was cut by 1 base, the J end by 2 bases, with 14 bases between. The CDR3: CSARGSGAANYGYTF. As DNA, the CDR3 is TGCAGTGCTAGAGGGTCTGGAGCTGCGAACTATGGCTACACCTTC.

The table lists this clonotype with many counts. This rearrangement joins TRBV20-1 to TRBJ2-4; no clear D. The CDR3 loop spans 14 amino acids. Deletions cut 0 bases from V and 6 bases from J, with 12 bases between. Germline CDR1 reads DFQATT; CDR2 reads SNEGSKA (reference sequence). The DNA of the CDR3 is TGCAGTGCTAGAGACTCTGGTTTTGCAAACATTCAGTACTTC. Translated, it gives CSARDSGFANIQYF.

J is TRBJ1-2 and V is TRBV7-9; possibly TRBD1 for D (5 bases). This CDR3 comprises 12 residues. Germline assignment: CDR1 SEHNR and CDR2 FQNEAQ (reference sequence). V was pared by 5 bases and J by 8 bases, with 12 bases between. The CDR3 here is CASSPQGRGYTF. The CDR3 DNA follows: TGTGCCAGCAGCCCGCAGGGAAGGGGCTACACCTTC.

There are a few counts of this clonotype. The chain employs TRBV7-3 and TRBJ2-7; TRBD1 matches at 7 bases. Per the germline V gene, CDR1 is SGHTA and CDR2 is FQGTGA. The ends lost 3 bases at V and 3 bases at J; junction bases unmatched: 2. This CDR3 spans 13 amino acids. The CDR3 DNA sequence: TGTGCCAGCAGCTTGTACAGGGGCTACGAGCAGTACTTC. Residues: CASSLYRGYEQYF.

This clonotype was seen more than once but under ten times. V usage is TRBV29-1 and J usage is TRBJ2-7; D uncertain. CDR1 and CDR2 from the germline V gene are SQVTM and ANQGSEA. CDR3 size: 13 residues. V lost 5 bases, J lost 0 bases, and 11 bases lay in between. The CDR3 DNA is TGCAGCGTTCGATCGGGCAACTCCTACGAGCAGTACTTC. This encodes CSVRSGNSYEQYF.

This clonotype was picked up many times. This chain links TRBV7-2 with TRBJ1-2, with D uncertain. Germline CDR1 is SGHTA and CDR2 is FQGNSA. Trimming pared 1 base from V and 0 bases from J, leaving 6 bases between. The CDR3 contains 14 residues. This CDR3 reads CASSLDTANYGYTF. CDR3 coding DNA: TGTGCCAGCAGCTTAGATACGGCTAACTATGGCTACACCTTC.

This rearrangement joins TRBV20-1 to TRBJ2-3; D gene unclear. Trimming took off 6 bases at V and 1 base at J, with 8 bases between the two ends. The CDR3 has 12 amino acids. Per germline, CDR1 DFQATT and CDR2 SNEGSKA (reference sequence). CDR3 in amino acids: CSARTGTDTQYF. Here the CDR3 DNA reads TGCAGTGCAAGGACGGGCACAGATACGCAGTATTTT.

This chain links TRBV5-6 with TRBJ2-5, with D perhaps being TRBD1 or TRBD2 (5 bases each). CDR3 size: 17 residues. Deletions cut 4 bases from V and 5 bases from J, with 24 bases between. CDR1 is SGHDT, CDR2 YYEEEE, per germline. CDR3 nucleotide sequence: TGTGCCAGCAGCCCCTCCCTAGTCTGGCAGGGAGAGGAGACCCAGTACTTC. This codes for CASSPSLVWQGEETQYF.

This clonotype showed up just a few times. The gene calls are TRBV9 and TRBJ2-1, with D possibly being TRBD2 (6 bases). The CDR3 has 15 amino acids. Germline V gene sequence: CDR1 SGDLS, CDR2 YYNGEE. V was clipped by 4 bases and J by 1 base, with 12 bases between them. The CDR3 DNA reads TGTGCCAGCAGCTCCTGGGGAGGTTCCTACAATGAGCAGTTCTTC. It specifies CASSSWGGSYNEQFF.

This clonotype was observed many times. The chain joins TRBV29-1 to TRBJ2-3; unclear D gene. The CDR3 is made up of 12 amino acids. Germline lookup yields CDR1 SQVTM and CDR2 ANQGSEA. Between the trimmed V and J ends, which lost 4 bases and 7 bases, there was a span of 12 bases. CDR3 in amino acids: CSVVVTSNTQYF. CDR3 sequence (DNA): TGCAGCGTTGTGGTAACAAGCAATACGCAGTATTTT.

A few counts support this clonotype. The CDR3 reads CASSSLGREKLFF. CDR3 DNA: TGTGCCAGCAGTTCCTTGGGACGCGAAAAACTGTTTTTT. The chain couples TRBV27 to TRBJ1-4, with D possibly matching TRBD1 (5 bases). The CDR3 is made up of 13 amino acids. V was cut by 4 bases and J by 8 bases, with 11 bases left in between. Germline loops: CDR1 MNHEY, CDR2 SMNVEV (reference sequence).

The chain joins TRBV6-2 or TRBV6-3 to TRBJ2-4; the D gene is possibly TRBD2 (6 bases). Germline CDR1 MNHEY, CDR2 SVGEGT. V lost 5 bases and J 0 bases, leaving 14 bases between the germline ends. This CDR3 is 16 amino acids long. CDR3 amino acids: CASSQGGGLAKNIQYF. The CDR3 bases are TGTGCCAGCAGTCAAGGTGGGGGACTAGCCAAAAACATTCAGTACTTC.

The table lists this clonotype with a few counts. The V gene is TRBV27, the J gene TRBJ2-1, with 7 bases matching TRBD2. The germline gives CDR1 MNHEY, CDR2 SMNVEV (reference sequence). The J segment lost 14 bases and the V segment lost 2 bases, leaving 3 bases of the junction unmatched. The CDR3 loop spans 11 amino acids. CDR3 DNA: TGTGCCAGCAGTTTAGCGGGAGAAGAGTTCTTC. Protein sequence: CASSLAGEEFF.

At least ten counts were recorded for this clonotype. The rearrangement uses TRBV5-1 and TRBJ1-2, with D tentatively TRBD1 (6 bases). This CDR3 has 19 residues. Trimming left V 0 bases short and J 8 bases short, with 29 bases between. Germline V lookup: CDR1 SGHRS, CDR2 YFSETQ. The DNA for the CDR3 is TGCGCCAGCAGCTTGGATCTATTCGGGACACAGTCCAAAGTGGGAGGCTACACCTTC. Residues: CASSLDLFGTQSKVGGYTF. The full variable domain, completed using reference TRBV5-1 and TRBJ1-2, is KAGVTQTPRYLIKTRGQQVTLSCSPISGHRSVSWYQQTPGQGLQFLFEYFSETQRNKGNFPGRFSGRQFSNSRSEMNVSTLELGDSALYLCASSLDLFGTQSKVGGYTFGSGTRLTVV.